Described below is a single T cell receptor (beta chain) sequence and its context. This sample is part of a study of cytomegalovirus exposure and HLA in healthy donors. Researchers ran the PCR with 60 Vbeta and 13 Jbeta primers. Repertoires were generated with immunoSEQ multiplex PCR, while TCRdb's copy carries only in-frame clones and drops some. The table shows about 90,000 clones, with around 84% occurring only once. In germline, CDR1 is PRHDT, CDR2 FYEKMQ (reference sequence). The length of the CDR3 is 14 residues. V lost 5 bases, J lost 10 bases, and 20 bases lay in between. The sequenced sample consisted of PBMCs. The TCR sequence derives from a woman aged 40 to 50 in good health and CMV-seropositive. This chain links TRBV13 with TRBJ1-1; perhaps TRBD1 as D (6 bases). CDR3 protein: CASSLPQSGTPAFF. The CDR3 nucleotides read TGTGCCAGCAGCCTCCCACAGAGTGGGACACCAGCTTTCTTT.